The T cell receptor beta chain described here comes from a study of blood T cells in healthy people across ages. A second PCR of roughly 6 to 12 cycles used a sample-barcoded 5' primer and a J-beta primer mix. TCRdb re-derived calls from the 5' RACE reads in MiXCR, one entry per CDR3 protein. Of 650,000 to 1,000,000 distinct CDR3 sequences in the sample, around 45% were seen once. Total RNA amounts of at least 5.5 micrograms were extracted per sample. The V gene end was trimmed by 6 bases and the J gene end by 4 bases; junction bases not matched to a gene: 5. CDR1 is SNHLY, CDR2 FYNNEI, per germline. This CDR3 contains 15 residues. Study-wide results and limits: Aged donors had fewer naive CD4+ cells and lower diversity than long-lived donors.

With respect to this clonotype: What it binds is not known.

This TCR was sampled from a man older than 75 in good health. The sequencing input was blood. The chain uses TRBV2 and TRBJ2-1, with 11 positions matching TRBD2. The chain's CDR3 is CASRELAGEYNEQFF. DNA for the CDR3: TGTGCCAGCAGAGAACTAGCGGGAGAATACAATGAGCAGTTCTTC.